These T cell receptor beta chains were read from a single sample in a study of blood T cells in healthy people across ages. TCRdb processed the 5' RACE reads anew with MiXCR; each CDR3 protein has one entry. The sample has under 750,000 distinct CDR3 sequences, around half seen once. The sequenced sample was blood. Source of these receptors: an elderly man in good health. The CDR3 runs from the conserved cysteine through the conserved F or W. Each record gives: J gene, CDR3 length, D gene, V gene, CDR3 protein. D genes are given only for firm matches.

j_gene: TRBJ2-1; len: 11; d_gene: .; v_gene: TRBV20-1; CDR3aa: CSARSPGEQFF
j_gene: TRBJ2-5; len: 16; d_gene: TRBD2; v_gene: TRBV20-1; CDR3aa: CSARVASGGSQETQYF
j_gene: TRBJ1-1; len: 13; d_gene: .; v_gene: TRBV20-1; CDR3aa: CSAPTPGRAEAFF
j_gene: TRBJ2-5; len: 18; d_gene: TRBD2; v_gene: TRBV5-1; CDR3aa: CASSSQPGLAGLQETQYF
j_gene: TRBJ1-2; len: 14; d_gene: .; v_gene: TRBV6-6; CDR3aa: CASSYPGQRYGYTF
j_gene: TRBJ1-4; len: 14; d_gene: .; v_gene: TRBV12-3/TRBV12-4; CDR3aa: CASSFGQGPEKLFF
j_gene: TRBJ2-7; len: 15; d_gene: .; v_gene: TRBV5-1; CDR3aa: CASSPWDPKDYEQYF
j_gene: TRBJ2-5; len: 15; d_gene: .; v_gene: TRBV7-9; CDR3aa: CASSQFGTLQETQYF
j_gene: TRBJ2-3; len: 14; d_gene: .; v_gene: TRBV9; CDR3aa: CASSVGPGTDTQYF
j_gene: TRBJ2-7; len: 10; d_gene: TRBD2; v_gene: TRBV29-1; CDR3aa: CSVDSGIEYF
j_gene: TRBJ2-7; len: 17; d_gene: .; v_gene: TRBV7-2; CDR3aa: CASSLGSSTGLGYEQYF
j_gene: .; len: 14; d_gene: TRBD1; v_gene: TRBV15; CDR3aa: CATSTHRGTETQFF
j_gene: TRBJ2-1; len: 15; d_gene: TRBD2; v_gene: TRBV6-5; CDR3aa: CASSYGTHGGDEQFF
j_gene: TRBJ1-1; len: 12; d_gene: .; v_gene: TRBV20-1; CDR3aa: CSARGPAREAFF
j_gene: TRBJ2-5; len: 13; d_gene: .; v_gene: TRBV4-2; CDR3aa: CASSQEVEETQYF
j_gene: TRBJ2-1; len: 15; d_gene: TRBD1; v_gene: TRBV30; CDR3aa: CAWSLPGQFHNEQFF
j_gene: TRBJ1-2; len: 14; d_gene: .; v_gene: TRBV9; CDR3aa: CASSAQGGANGYTF
j_gene: TRBJ2-1; len: 17; d_gene: .; v_gene: TRBV5-1; CDR3aa: CTSSLDTRGLSYNEQFF
j_gene: TRBJ2-3; len: 16; d_gene: .; v_gene: TRBV7-2; CDR3aa: CASSSRQAITIDTQYF
j_gene: TRBJ2-1; len: 18; d_gene: TRBD1; v_gene: TRBV6-2/TRBV6-3; CDR3aa: CASSYKTGAGRIYNEQFF
j_gene: TRBJ2-3; len: 15; d_gene: TRBD1; v_gene: TRBV12-3/TRBV12-4; CDR3aa: CASSQGAGTADTQYF
j_gene: TRBJ2-7; len: 15; d_gene: .; v_gene: TRBV5-1; CDR3aa: CASSFPPAPYNEQYF
j_gene: TRBJ2-1; len: 13; d_gene: .; v_gene: TRBV25-1; CDR3aa: CASSEYRDNEQFF
j_gene: TRBJ1-6; len: 13; d_gene: .; v_gene: TRBV27; CDR3aa: CASSLRAHSPLHF
j_gene: TRBJ2-1; len: 13; d_gene: .; v_gene: TRBV7-2; CDR3aa: CASSLQRFNEQFF
j_gene: TRBJ1-5; len: 15; d_gene: .; v_gene: TRBV12-3/TRBV12-4; CDR3aa: CASSPRTEPVRPQHF
j_gene: TRBJ2-7; len: 16; d_gene: TRBD2; v_gene: TRBV6-2/TRBV6-3; CDR3aa: CASSSPLAGSVYEQYF
j_gene: TRBJ2-6; len: 15; d_gene: .; v_gene: TRBV6-2/TRBV6-3; CDR3aa: CASGSSGSGANVLTF
j_gene: TRBJ2-7; len: 14; d_gene: .; v_gene: TRBV4-3; CDR3aa: CASSQDRQSYEQYF
j_gene: TRBJ2-1; len: 15; d_gene: TRBD1; v_gene: TRBV15; CDR3aa: CATSGTGTGNNEQFF
j_gene: TRBJ2-6; len: 17; d_gene: .; v_gene: TRBV6-1; CDR3aa: CASRQTHGGSGANVLTF
j_gene: TRBJ2-3; len: 12; d_gene: .; v_gene: TRBV29-1; CDR3aa: CSTLLGSDTQYF
j_gene: TRBJ2-1; len: 16; d_gene: .; v_gene: TRBV7-9; CDR3aa: CASSLIGQSLRNEQFF
j_gene: .; len: 17; d_gene: .; v_gene: TRBV20-1; CDR3aa: CSARVRRTNRDLWTQYF
j_gene: TRBJ2-3; len: 16; d_gene: .; v_gene: TRBV6-2/TRBV6-3; CDR3aa: CASSSSRGFGTDTQYF
j_gene: TRBJ2-5; len: 13; d_gene: .; v_gene: TRBV28; CDR3aa: CASRQADQETQYF
j_gene: TRBJ2-3; len: 13; d_gene: TRBD2; v_gene: TRBV3-1; CDR3aa: CASSHERGDTQYF
j_gene: TRBJ2-1; len: 12; d_gene: TRBD2; v_gene: TRBV20-1; CDR3aa: CSARTSASEQFF
j_gene: TRBJ2-1; len: 16; d_gene: .; v_gene: TRBV30; CDR3aa: CAWTTGSALRYNEQFF
j_gene: TRBJ2-3; len: 16; d_gene: TRBD1; v_gene: TRBV28; CDR3aa: CASSSRYDRGVDTQYF